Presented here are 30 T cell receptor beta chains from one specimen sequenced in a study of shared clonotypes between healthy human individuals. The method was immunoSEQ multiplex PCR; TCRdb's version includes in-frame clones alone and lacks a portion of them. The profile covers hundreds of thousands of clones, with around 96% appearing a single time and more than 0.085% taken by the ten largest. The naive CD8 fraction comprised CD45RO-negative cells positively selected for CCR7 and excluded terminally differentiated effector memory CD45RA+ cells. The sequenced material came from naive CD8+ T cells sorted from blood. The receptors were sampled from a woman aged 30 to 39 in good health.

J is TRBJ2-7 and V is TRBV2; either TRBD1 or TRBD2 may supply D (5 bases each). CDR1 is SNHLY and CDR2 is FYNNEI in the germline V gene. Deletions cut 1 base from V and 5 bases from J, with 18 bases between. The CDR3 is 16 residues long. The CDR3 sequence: CASSEVWGTSGHEQYF. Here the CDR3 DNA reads TGTGCCAGCAGTGAAGTTTGGGGGACCAGTGGACACGAGCAGTACTTC. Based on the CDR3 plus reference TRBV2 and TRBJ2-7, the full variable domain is EPEVTQTPSHQVTQMGQEVILRCVPISNHLYFYWYRQILGQKVEFLVSFYNNEISEKSEIFDDQFSVERPDGSNFTLKIRSTKLEDSAMYFCASSEVWGTSGHEQYFGPGTRLTVT.

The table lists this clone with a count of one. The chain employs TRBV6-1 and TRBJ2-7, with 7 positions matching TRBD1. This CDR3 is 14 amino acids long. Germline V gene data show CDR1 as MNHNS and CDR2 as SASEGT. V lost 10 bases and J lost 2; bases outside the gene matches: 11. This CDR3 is CATFGQERPYEQYF. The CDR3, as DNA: TGTGCCACCTTTGGACAGGAACGTCCCTACGAGCAGTACTTC.

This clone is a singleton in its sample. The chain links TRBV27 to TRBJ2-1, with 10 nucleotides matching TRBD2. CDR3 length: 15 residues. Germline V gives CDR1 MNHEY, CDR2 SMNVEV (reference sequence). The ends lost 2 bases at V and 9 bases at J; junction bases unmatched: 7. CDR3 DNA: TGTGCCAGCAGTTTAATGCTAGCGGGAGTGGGTGAGCAGTTCTTC. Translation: CASSLMLAGVGEQFF.

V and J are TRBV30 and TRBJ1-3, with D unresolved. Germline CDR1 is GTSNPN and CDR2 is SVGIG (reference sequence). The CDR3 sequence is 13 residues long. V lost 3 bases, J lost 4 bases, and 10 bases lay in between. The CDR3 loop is CAWRKGSGNTIYF. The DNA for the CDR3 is TGTGCCTGGAGAAAGGGATCGGGAAACACCATATATTTT.

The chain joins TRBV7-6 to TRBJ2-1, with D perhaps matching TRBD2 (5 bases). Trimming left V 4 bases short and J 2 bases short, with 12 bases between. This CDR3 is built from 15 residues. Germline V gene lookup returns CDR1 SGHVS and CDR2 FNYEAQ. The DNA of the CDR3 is TGTGCCAGCAGCTCCCGAGCGGAAACCTACAATGAGCAGTTCTTC. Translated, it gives CASSSRAETYNEQFF.

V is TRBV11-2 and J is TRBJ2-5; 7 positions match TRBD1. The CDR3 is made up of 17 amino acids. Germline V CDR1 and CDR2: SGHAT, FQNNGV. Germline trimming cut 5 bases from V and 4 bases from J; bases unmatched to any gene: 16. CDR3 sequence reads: CASSPNPGRGGRETQYF. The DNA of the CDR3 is TGTGCCAGCAGCCCGAACCCCGGGCGAGGGGGCAGAGAGACCCAGTACTTC.

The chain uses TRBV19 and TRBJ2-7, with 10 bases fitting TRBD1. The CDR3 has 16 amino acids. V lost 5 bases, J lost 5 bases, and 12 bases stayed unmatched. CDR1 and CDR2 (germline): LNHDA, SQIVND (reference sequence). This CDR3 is CASSPTMGTGDHEQYF. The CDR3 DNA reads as TGTGCCAGTAGTCCGACGATGGGGACAGGGGATCACGAGCAGTACTTC.

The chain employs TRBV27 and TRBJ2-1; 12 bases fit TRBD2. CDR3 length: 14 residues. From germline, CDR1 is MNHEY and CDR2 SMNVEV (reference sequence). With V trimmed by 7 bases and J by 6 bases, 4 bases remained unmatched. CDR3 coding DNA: TGTGCCAGCAATCTAGCGGGAGGGCTCAATGAGCAGTTCTTC. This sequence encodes CASNLAGGLNEQFF.

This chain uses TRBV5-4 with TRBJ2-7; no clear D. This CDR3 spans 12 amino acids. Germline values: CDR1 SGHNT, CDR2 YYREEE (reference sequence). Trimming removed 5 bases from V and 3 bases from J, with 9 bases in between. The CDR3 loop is CASRSDDYEQYF. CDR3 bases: TGTGCCAGCAGATCGGACGACTACGAGCAGTACTTC.

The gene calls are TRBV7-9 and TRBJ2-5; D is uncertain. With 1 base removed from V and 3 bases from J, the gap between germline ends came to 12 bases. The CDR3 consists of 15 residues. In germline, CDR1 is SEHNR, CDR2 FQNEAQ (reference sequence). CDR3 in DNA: TGTGCCAGCAGCTTAGGTTTAGGTATCGAAGAGACCCAGTACTTC. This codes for CASSLGLGIEETQYF.

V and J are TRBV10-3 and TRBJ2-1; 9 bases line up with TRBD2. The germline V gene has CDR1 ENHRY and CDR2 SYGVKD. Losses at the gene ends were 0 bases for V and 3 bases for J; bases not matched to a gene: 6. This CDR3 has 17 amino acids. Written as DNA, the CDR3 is TGTGCCATCAGTGAGTCTAAGGCTAGCGGGGACTACAATGAGCAGTTCTTC. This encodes CAISESKASGDYNEQFF.

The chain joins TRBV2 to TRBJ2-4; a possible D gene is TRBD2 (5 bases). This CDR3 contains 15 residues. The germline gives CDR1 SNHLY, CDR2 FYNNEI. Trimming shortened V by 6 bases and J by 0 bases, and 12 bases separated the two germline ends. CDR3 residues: CASRGETLAKNIQYF. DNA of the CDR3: TGTGCCAGCAGGGGAGAGACACTAGCCAAAAACATTCAGTACTTC.

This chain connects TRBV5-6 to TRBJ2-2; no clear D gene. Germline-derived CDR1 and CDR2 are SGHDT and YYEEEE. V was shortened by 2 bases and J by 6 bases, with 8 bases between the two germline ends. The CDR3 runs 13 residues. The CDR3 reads CASSLQPAGELFF. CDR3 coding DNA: TGTGCCAGCAGCTTACAGCCGGCCGGGGAGCTGTTTTTT.

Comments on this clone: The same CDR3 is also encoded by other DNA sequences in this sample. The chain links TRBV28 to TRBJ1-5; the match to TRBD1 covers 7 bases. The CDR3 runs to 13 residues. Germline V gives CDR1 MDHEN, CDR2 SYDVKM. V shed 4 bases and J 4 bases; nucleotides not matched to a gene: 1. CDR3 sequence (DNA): TGTGCCAGCAGTTCAGGGGGGAATCAGCCCCAGCATTTT. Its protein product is CASSSGGNQPQHF.

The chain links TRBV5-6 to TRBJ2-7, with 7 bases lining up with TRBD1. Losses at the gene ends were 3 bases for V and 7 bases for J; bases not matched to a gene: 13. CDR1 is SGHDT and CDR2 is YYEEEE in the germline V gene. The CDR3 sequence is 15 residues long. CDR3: CASSSPGQDMREQYF. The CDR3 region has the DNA TGTGCCAGCAGCTCTCCCGGACAGGACATGAGGGAGCAGTACTTC.

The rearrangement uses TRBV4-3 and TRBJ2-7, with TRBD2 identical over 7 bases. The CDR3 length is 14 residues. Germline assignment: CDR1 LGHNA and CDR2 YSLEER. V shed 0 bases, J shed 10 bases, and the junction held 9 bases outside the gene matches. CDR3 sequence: CASSQDTYREAQYF. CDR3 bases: TGCGCCAGCAGCCAAGATACCTACCGGGAGGCCCAGTACTTC.

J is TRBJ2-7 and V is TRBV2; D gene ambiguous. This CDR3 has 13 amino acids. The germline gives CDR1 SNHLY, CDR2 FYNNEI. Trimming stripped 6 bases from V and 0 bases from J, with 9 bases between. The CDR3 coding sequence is TGTGCCAGCAGGCCCAGGAGCTCCTACGAGCAGTACTTC. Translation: CASRPRSSYEQYF.

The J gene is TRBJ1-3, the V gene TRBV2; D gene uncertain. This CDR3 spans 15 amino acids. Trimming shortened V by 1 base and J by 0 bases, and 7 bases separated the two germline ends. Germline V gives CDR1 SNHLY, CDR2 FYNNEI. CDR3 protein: CASSEGANSGNTIYF. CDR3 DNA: TGTGCCAGCAGTGAAGGGGCCAACTCTGGAAACACCATATATTTT.

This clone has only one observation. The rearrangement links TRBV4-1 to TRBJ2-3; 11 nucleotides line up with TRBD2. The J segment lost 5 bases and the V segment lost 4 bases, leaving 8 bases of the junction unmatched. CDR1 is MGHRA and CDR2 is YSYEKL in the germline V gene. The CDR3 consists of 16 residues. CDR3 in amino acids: CASSLTSGTPKDTQYF. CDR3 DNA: TGCGCCAGCAGCCTGACTAGCGGGACCCCGAAAGATACGCAGTATTTT.

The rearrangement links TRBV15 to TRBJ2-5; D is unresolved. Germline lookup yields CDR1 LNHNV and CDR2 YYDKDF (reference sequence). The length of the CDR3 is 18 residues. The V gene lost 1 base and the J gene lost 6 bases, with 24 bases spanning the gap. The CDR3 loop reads CATSRAFPNTLRAQTQYF. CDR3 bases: TGTGCCACCAGCAGAGCCTTCCCCAATACCCTTCGAGCGCAGACCCAGTACTTC.

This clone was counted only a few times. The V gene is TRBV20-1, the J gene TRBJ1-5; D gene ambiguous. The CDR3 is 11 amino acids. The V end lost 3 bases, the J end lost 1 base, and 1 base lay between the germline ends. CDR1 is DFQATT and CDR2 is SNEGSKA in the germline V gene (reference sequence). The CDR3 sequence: CSARSNQPQHF. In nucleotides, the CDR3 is TGCAGTGCTAGGAGCAATCAGCCCCAGCATTTT.

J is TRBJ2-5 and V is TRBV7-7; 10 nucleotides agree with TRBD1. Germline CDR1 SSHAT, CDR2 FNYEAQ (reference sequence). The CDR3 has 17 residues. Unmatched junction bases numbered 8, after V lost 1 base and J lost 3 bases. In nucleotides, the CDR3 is TGTGCCAGCAGCTTAGTGTCTGGGACAGGGGTAGAAGAGACCCAGTACTTC. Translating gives CASSLVSGTGVEETQYF.

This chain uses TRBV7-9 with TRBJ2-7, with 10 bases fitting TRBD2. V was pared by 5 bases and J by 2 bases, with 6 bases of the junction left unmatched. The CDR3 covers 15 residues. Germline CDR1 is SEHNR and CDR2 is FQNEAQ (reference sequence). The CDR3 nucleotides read TGTGCCAGCAGCATTAGCGGGAGGTCCCCCTACGAGCAGTACTTC. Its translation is CASSISGRSPYEQYF.

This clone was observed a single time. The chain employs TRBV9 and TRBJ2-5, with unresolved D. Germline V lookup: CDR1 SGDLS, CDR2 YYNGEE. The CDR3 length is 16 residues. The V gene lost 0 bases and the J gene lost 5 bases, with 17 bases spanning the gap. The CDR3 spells CASSVAHQVVAETQYF. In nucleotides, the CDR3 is TGTGCCAGCAGCGTAGCTCACCAGGTAGTTGCGGAGACCCAGTACTTC. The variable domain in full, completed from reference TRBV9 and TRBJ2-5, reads DSGVTQTPKHLITATGQRVTLRCSPRSGDLSVYWYQQSLDQGLQFLIQYYNGEERAKGNILERFSAQQFPDLHSELNLSSLELGDSALYFCASSVAHQVVAETQYFGPGTRLLVL.

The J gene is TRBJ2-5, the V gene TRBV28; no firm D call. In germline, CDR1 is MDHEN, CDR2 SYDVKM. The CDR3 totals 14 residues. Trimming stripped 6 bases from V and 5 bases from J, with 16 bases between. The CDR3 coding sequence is TGTGCCAGCAGCAATAAGCCTGGTGGTGAGACCCAGTACTTC. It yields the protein CASSNKPGGETQYF.

The CDR3 loop is CASSQAWSGATDTQYF. DNA for the CDR3: TGCGCCAGCAGCCAAGCGTGGTCGGGTGCGACAGATACGCAGTATTTT. The V gene is TRBV4-1, the J gene TRBJ2-3, with no clear D. The V end was cut by 1 base, the J end by 3 bases, with 14 bases between. Germline V lookup: CDR1 MGHRA, CDR2 YSYEKL. The CDR3 has 16 amino acids.

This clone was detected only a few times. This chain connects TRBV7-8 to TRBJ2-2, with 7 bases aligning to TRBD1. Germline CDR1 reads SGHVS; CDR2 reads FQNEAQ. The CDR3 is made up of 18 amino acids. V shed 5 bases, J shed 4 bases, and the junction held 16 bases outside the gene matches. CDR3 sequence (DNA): TGTGCCAGCAGCCCCCTCGAGGGACAGTACCGGGTCACCGGGGAGCTGTTTTTT. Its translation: CASSPLEGQYRVTGELFF.

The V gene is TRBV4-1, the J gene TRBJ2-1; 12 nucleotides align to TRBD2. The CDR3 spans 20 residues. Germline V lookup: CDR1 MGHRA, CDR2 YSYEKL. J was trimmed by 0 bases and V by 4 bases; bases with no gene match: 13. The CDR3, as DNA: TGCGCCAGCAGCCCGGCTAGCGGGAGGGCCGCAAGGGGCTCCTACAATGAGCAGTTCTTC. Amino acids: CASSPASGRAARGSYNEQFF.

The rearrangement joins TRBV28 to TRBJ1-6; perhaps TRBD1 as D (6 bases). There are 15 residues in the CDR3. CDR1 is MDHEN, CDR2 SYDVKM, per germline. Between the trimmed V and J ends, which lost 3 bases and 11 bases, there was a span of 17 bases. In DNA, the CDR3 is TGTGCCAGCAGTTTGGATGGTAACAGGGCAACACCCCTCCACTTT. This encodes CASSLDGNRATPLHF.

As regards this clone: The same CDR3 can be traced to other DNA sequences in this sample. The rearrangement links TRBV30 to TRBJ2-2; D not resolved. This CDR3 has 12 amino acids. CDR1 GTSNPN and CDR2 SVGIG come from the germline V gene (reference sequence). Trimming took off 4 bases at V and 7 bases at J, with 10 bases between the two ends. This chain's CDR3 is CAWTSGGGELFF. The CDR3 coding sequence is TGTGCCTGGACCTCCGGTGGCGGGGAGCTGTTTTTT.